This T cell receptor (beta chain) was observed in a study of T cell repertoires in aging, cancer and after chemotherapy. Rearranged V-D-J TRB sequences were amplified with a mixed TRB-A/B primer pool. TCRdb called the multiplex PCR reads again in MiXCR, with one record for every CDR3 protein. Altogether approximately 2,500 distinct CDR3 sequences are present, 50% being singletons, with the ten largest covering 3.5% to 4.5%. The CDR3 has 15 residues. V gave up 6 bases and J gave up 2 bases, with 14 bases separating them. Germline values: CDR1 LNHDA, CDR2 SQIVND (reference sequence). Peripheral blood genomic DNA, not sorted cells or RNA, was the template. This clonotype was counted a few times.

J is TRBJ1-5 and V is TRBV19; TRBD1 might be the D (5 bases). The sample consisted of blood. This clonotype was obtained from a human donor with a solid tumor. CDR3 residues: CASRSGARGNQPQHF. In DNA, the CDR3 is TGTGCCAGTAGATCCGGGGCGAGGGGCAATCAGCCCCAGCATTTT.